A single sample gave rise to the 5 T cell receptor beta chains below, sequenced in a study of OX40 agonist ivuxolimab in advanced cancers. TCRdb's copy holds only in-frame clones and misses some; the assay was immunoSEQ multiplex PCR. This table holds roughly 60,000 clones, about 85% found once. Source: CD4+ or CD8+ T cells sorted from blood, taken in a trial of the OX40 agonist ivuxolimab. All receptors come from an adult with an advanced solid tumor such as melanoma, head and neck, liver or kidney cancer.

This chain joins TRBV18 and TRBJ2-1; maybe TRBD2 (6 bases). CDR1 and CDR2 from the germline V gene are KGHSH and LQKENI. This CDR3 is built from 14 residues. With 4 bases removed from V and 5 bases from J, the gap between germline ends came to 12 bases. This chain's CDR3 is CASSLRDSNNEQFF. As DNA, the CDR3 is TGTGCCAGCTCACTCCGGGACTCTAACAATGAGCAGTTCTTC.

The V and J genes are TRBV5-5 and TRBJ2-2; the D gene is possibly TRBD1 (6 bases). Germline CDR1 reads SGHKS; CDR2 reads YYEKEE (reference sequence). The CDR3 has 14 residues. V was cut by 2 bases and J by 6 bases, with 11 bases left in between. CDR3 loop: CASSLEQGAGELFF. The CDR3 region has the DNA TGTGCCAGCAGCTTAGAACAGGGAGCCGGGGAGCTGTTTTTT.

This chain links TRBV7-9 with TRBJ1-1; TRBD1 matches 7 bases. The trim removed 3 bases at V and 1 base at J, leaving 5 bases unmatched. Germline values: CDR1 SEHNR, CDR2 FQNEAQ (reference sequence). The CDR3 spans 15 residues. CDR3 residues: CASSLSGQRNTEAFF. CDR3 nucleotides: TGTGCCAGCAGCTTGTCGGGACAGAGGAACACTGAAGCTTTCTTT.

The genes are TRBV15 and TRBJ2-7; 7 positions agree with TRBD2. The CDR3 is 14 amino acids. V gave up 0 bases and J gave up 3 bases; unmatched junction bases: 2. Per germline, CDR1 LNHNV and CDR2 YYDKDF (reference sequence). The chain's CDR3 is CATSREGGSYEQYF. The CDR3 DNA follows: TGTGCCACCAGCAGAGAGGGAGGGAGCTACGAGCAGTACTTC.

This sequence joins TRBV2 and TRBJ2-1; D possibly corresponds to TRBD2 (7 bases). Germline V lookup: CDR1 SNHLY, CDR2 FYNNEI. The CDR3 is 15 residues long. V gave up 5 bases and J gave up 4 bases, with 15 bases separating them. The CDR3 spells CASSSRGGGYNEQFF. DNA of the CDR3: TGTGCCAGCAGTTCCCGGGGAGGGGGGTACAATGAGCAGTTCTTC.